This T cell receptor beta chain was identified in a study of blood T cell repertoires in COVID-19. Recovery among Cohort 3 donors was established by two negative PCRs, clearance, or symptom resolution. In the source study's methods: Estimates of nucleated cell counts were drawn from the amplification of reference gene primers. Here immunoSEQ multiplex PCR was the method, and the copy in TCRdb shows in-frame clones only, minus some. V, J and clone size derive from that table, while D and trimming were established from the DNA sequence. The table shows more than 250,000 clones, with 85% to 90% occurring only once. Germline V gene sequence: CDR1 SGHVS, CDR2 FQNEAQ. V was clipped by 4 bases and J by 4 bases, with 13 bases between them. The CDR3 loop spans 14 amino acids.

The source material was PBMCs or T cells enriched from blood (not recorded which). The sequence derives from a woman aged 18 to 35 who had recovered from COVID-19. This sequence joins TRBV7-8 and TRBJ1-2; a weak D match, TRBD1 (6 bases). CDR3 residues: CASSSRTELYGYTF. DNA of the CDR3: TGTGCCAGCAGCTCCCGGACAGAACTCTATGGCTACACCTTC.